Only a few counts were recorded for the clone carrying this TCR beta chain. Its antigen is undetermined. The record originates from a study of T cell responses to AZD1222 COVID-19 vaccine. This CDR3 region has 15 residues. Germline assignment: CDR1 GTSNPN and CDR2 SVGIG (reference sequence). The V end was cut by 3 bases, the J end by 4 bases, with 16 bases between. Study results and caveats: AZD1222 recipients seropositive at baseline numbered only 5 or 6. Repertoire collection took place solely once the T cell response had peaked.

The table came from immunoSEQ multiplex PCR; TCRdb's copy has only in-frame clones and leaves some out. The repertoire includes 98,000 or so clones, roughly 88% of them detected once, and more than 8% sits in the top ten. This chain connects TRBV30 to TRBJ1-3; a weak D match, TRBD1 (5 bases). The receptor comes from an adult in good health. The specimen comprised peripheral blood, sampled on day 0 of AZD1222 vaccination. This CDR3 reads CAWSPQGTGGNTIYF. CDR3 DNA sequence: TGTGCCTGGAGCCCCCAAGGGACGGGAGGAAACACCATATATTTT.